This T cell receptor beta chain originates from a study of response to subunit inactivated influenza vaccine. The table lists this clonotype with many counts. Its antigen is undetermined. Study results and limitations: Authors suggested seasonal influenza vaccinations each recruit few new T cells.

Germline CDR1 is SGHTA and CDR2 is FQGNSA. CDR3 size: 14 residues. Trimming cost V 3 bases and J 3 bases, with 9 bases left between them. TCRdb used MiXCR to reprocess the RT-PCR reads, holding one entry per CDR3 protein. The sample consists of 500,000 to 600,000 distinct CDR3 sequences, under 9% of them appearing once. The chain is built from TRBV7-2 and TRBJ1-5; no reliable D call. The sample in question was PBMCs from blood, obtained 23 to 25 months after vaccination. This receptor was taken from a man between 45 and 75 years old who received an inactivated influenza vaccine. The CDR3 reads CASSFRGYNQPQHF. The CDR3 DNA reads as TGTGCCAGCAGCTTCCGGGGTTACAATCAGCCCCAGCATTTT.